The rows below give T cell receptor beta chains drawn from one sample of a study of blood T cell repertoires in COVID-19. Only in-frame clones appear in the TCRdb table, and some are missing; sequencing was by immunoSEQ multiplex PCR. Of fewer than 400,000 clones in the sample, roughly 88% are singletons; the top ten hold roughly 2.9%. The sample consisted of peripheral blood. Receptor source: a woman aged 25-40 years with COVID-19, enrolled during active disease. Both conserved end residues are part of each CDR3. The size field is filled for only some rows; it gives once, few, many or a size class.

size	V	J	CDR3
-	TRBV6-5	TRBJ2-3	CASSSTSGGTDTQYF
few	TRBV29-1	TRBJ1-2	CSVDTGSGYTF
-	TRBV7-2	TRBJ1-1	CASSLGQGVEAFF
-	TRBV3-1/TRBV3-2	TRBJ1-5	CASGNRESSNQPQHF
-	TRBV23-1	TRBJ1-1	CASSQPGVSEAFF
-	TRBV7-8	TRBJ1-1	CASSLESLLNTEAFF
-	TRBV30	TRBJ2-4	CAWSVTGRLQYF
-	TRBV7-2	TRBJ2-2	CASSFRTGGYAGELFF
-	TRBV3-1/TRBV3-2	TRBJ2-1	CASSQTRSSYNEQFF
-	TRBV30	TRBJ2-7	CACSEGLATYEQYF
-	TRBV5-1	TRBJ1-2	CASSLAPSYGYTF
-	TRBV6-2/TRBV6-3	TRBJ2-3	CASSYVSGLATDTQYF
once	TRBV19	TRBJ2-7	CASSILGRDYEQYF
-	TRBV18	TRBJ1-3	CASSPLLLSSGNTIYF
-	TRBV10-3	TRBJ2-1	CAISGDEQFF
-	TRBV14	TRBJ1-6	CASSQDFRQGGSPLHF
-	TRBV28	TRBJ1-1	CASSFRVNTEAFF
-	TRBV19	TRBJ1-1	CASSLTGLNTEAFF
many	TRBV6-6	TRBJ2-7	CASSAAASGRAYEQYF
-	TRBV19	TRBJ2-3	CASSRGDTQYF
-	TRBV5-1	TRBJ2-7	CASSTTTGTREREQYF
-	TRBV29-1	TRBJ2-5	CSGYRLETQYF
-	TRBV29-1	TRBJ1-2	CSVRDSTNYGYTF
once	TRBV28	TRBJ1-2	CASTVGGENYGYTF
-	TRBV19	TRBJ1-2	CASSPGSGGGYTF
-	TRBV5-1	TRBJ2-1	CASSFFLAGGYNEQFF
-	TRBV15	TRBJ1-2	CATSRRDIANYGYTF
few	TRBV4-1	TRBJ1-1	CASSLGDMNTEAFF
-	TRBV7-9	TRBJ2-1	CASSPTGGRENEQFF
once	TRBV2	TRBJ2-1	CASRLAGSNEQFF
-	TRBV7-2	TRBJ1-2	CASSSTGSGYGYTF
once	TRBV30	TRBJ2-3	CAWTRNEVTDTQYF
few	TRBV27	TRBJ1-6	CASSLSPMRQVDSPLHF
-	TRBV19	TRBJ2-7	CASSIGAGGKEQYF
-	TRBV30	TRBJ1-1	CAWDGRGDTEAFF
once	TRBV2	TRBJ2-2	CASTTTGGPAGELFF
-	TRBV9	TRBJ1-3	CASSVGPGSGNTIYF
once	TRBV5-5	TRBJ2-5	CASSLAGLAIPQETQYF
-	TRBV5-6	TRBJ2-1	CASSLMVRMNYNEQFF
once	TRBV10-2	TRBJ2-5	CASRDRGQETQYF
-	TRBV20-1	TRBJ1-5	CSARSPGAQHF
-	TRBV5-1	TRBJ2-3	CASSSSGLGTDTQYF
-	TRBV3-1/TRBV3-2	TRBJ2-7	CASSRAGADLFSYEQYF
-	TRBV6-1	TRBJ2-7	CASSEDVQGSYEQYF
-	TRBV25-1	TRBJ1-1	CASSEGGNRGTEAFF
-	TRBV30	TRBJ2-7	CARGTDSYEQYF
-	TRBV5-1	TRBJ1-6	CASSPADNSPLHF
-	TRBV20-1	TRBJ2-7	CSASSGGIRGEQYF
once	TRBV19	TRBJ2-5	CASSQGLQETQYF
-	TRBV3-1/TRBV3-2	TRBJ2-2	CASSQDRNTGELFF
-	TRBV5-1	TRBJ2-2	CASSPKGDRDYTGELFF
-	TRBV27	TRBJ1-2	CASSLSIRQDYGYTF
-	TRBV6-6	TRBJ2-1	CASSYSVAGGLNEQFF
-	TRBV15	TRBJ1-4	CATSGRGAEKLFF